The source of this T cell receptor beta chain is a study of CD8 T cells in ankylosing spondylitis (dated by TCRdb to the late 2010s). For the wider study: T cell receptor beta repertoires were profiled in healthy donors and ankylosing spondylitis patients so that disease-linked TCR variants could be found. The whole study cohort included roughly 110 healthy donors and under 30 ankylosing spondylitis patients. Peripheral blood was sampled, and synovial fluid was also collected from ankylosing spondylitis patients. On the study overall, not on this receptor specifically: The disease-linked clones had a CD8+ phenotype and were found at relatively low frequencies in peripheral blood. The disease-linked clones were reported as significantly enriched in matched synovial fluid samples from ankylosing spondylitis patients. Some motif variants were previously reported in synovial fluid and blood of reactive arthritis patients, suggesting common disease-initiation mechanisms. A TCR beta motif made up of several highly homologous amino acid variants appeared to be characteristic of blood from ankylosing spondylitis patients.

This clonotype was seen repeatedly, ten times or more. What this receptor recognizes is not known. No much larger clonotype is one base removed from it; base qualities were not supplied. TCRdb records Illumina HiSeq 2500 as the sequencer. Quantitative 5'-RACE with molecular barcodes was used to prepare TCR beta libraries. As for how the authors treated the data: Disease-linked TCR variants were identified with a new computational method built on a probabilistic model of VDJ rearrangement. Through fastp at Q25 and MiXCR, TCRdb rebuilt clones from the public reads, retaining in-frame beta chains. CDR3 protein duplicates are merged, each entry listing the most common genes and DNA. The V and J calls here are based on TCRdb, not the publication. Here the sample has about 250,000 distinct CDR3 sequences; 10% to 13% occur a single time. The biggest ten clones account for 2.6% of the sample. For this chain, trimming is 7 bases at the V end and 5 bases at the J end, and the number of junction bases without a gene match is 9. Its CDR3 holds 14 amino acids, cysteine through phenylalanine. CDR3 DNA is the only sequence kept; it has 42 bases, read in frame from the first base. CDR1 and CDR2 were assigned from the germline V gene as SNHLY and FYNNEI.

The sequence joins TRBV2 to TRBJ2-5, and 8 bases in between align with TRBD1. The receptor comes from a male donor with ankylosing spondylitis or in good health (not recorded which). Material for sequencing was blood, either unsorted or a sorted T cell fraction (not recorded which). The CDR3 reads CASTHTDRAETQYF. The bases read TGTGCCAGCACCCACACGGACAGGGCGGAGACCCAGTACTTC.